Listed here are 23 T cell receptor beta chains from one sample, sequenced in a study of blood T cell repertoires in COVID-19. TCRdb keeps only in-frame clones here, not all; method: immunoSEQ multiplex PCR. The table lists fewer than 250,000 clones, 70% to 90% of them singletons. The sequenced sample consisted of PBMCs or T cells enriched from blood (not recorded which). The receptors shown here come from a man aged 25-40 years who had recovered from COVID-19.

This rearrangement joins TRBV5-8 to TRBJ2-3; D is unresolved. Trimming shortened V by 0 bases and J by 5 bases, and 10 bases separated the two germline ends. CDR1 SGHTS and CDR2 YDEGEE come from the germline V gene. The CDR3 contains 14 residues. The CDR3 protein is CASSLAEKRDTQYF. CDR3 coding DNA: TGTGCCAGCAGCTTGGCCGAAAAGAGAGATACGCAGTATTTT.

CDR3 coding DNA: TGTGCCAGCAGAAAAGAGGGTGGGTCGAGTGATTCACCCCTCCACTTT. Its translation: CASRKEGGSSDSPLHF. V gene TRBV7-2 combines with J gene TRBJ1-6; D gene uncertain. CDR3 length equals 16 residues. In germline, CDR1 is SGHTA, CDR2 FQGNSA. Trimming stripped 6 bases from V and 8 bases from J, with 20 bases between.

The V and J genes are TRBV18 and TRBJ1-2; maybe TRBD1 (6 bases). Germline lookup yields CDR1 KGHSH and CDR2 LQKENI. This CDR3 is built from 18 residues. Deletions cut 1 base from V and 2 bases from J, with 20 bases between. As DNA, the CDR3 is TGTGCCAGCTCACCACTGGGGGCAGGGACGGGGTCCAACTATGGCTACACCTTC. Its translation is CASSPLGAGTGSNYGYTF.

The chain is built from TRBV4-1 and TRBJ2-2; possibly TRBD2 for D (5 bases). Germline-derived CDR1 and CDR2 are MGHRA and YSYEKL. The CDR3 extends over 13 amino acids. Trimming took 4 bases from V and 7 from J, leaving 10 bases between them. The CDR3 DNA is TGCGCCAGCAGCCCTCCGAGGGACGGGGAGCTGTTTTTT. Amino acid sequence: CASSPPRDGELFF.

V usage is TRBV5-1 and J usage is TRBJ1-1, with a tentative D call TRBD1 (6 bases). Germline V lookup: CDR1 SGHRS, CDR2 YFSETQ. Trimming shortened V by 2 bases and J by 3 bases, and 29 bases separated the two germline ends. The CDR3 loop spans 20 amino acids. The CDR3: CASSFFPALGQTPLYTEAFF. The CDR3 nucleotides are TGCGCCAGCAGCTTCTTCCCCGCCCTCGGACAGACCCCTTTGTACACTGAAGCTTTCTTT.

J is TRBJ1-2 and V is TRBV6-5, with no clear D. The CDR3 spans 11 residues. Per germline, CDR1 MNHEY and CDR2 SVGAGI. V gave up 5 bases and J gave up 8 bases, with 9 bases separating them. The CDR3 DNA is TGTGCCAGCAGTATCACCTACGGCTACACCTTC. Protein: CASSITYGYTF.

The chain is built from TRBV18 and TRBJ1-3; D unresolved. V dropped 0 bases and J dropped 0 bases, with 3 bases sitting between them. This CDR3 region has 14 residues. The germline CDR1 and CDR2 sequences are KGHSH and LQKENI. For the CDR3, the DNA is TGTGCCAGCTCACCACCGGCCTCTGGAAACACCATATATTTT. Residues: CASSPPASGNTIYF. The full variable domain, with the rest looked up from reference TRBV18 and TRBJ1-3, is NAGVMQNPRHLVRRRGQEARLRCSPMKGHSHVYWYRQLPEEGLKFMVYLQKENIIDESGMPKERFSAEFPKEGPSILRIQQVVRGDSAAYFCASSPPASGNTIYFGEGSWLTVV.

The chain uses TRBV7-8 and TRBJ1-1; a weak D match, TRBD1 (5 bases). The germline V gene encodes CDR1 SGHVS and CDR2 FQNEAQ. The CDR3 length is 16 residues. V shed 1 base and J shed 6 bases, with 18 bases lying between them. In DNA, the CDR3 is TGTGCCAGCAGCTTAGAGGCAGGGTTTTTCTTCCCTGAAGCTTTCTTT. It is translated as CASSLEAGFFFPEAFF.

The rearrangement uses TRBV5-5 and TRBJ2-5; no clear D gene. The CDR3 extends over 13 amino acids. Germline lookup yields CDR1 SGHKS and CDR2 YYEKEE (reference sequence). The V end was cut by 4 bases, the J end by 8 bases, with 15 bases between. CDR3 in amino acids: CASSVGVGGTQYF. In DNA, the CDR3 is TGTGCCAGCAGCGTGGGTGTCGGCGGTACCCAGTACTTC.

The chain joins TRBV28 to TRBJ2-2; TRBD2 agrees at 10 bases. There are 17 residues in the CDR3. Germline V gives CDR1 MDHEN, CDR2 SYDVKM. V dropped 5 bases and J dropped 7; count of bases not matched to a gene: 13. CDR3 DNA: TGTGCCAGCAGTGTCCAGACTAGCGGGCTTAGAAACGGGGAGCTGTTTTTT. It yields the protein CASSVQTSGLRNGELFF.

The V gene is TRBV28, the J gene TRBJ2-3, with 14 positions matching TRBD2. The CDR3 extends over 20 amino acids. The V segment lost 4 bases and the J segment 3 bases; nucleotides outside the gene matches: 15. CDR1 MDHEN and CDR2 SYDVKM come from the germline V gene. The chain's CDR3 is CASSSFPRGLAGAKTDTQYF. Here the CDR3 DNA reads TGTGCCAGCAGTTCGTTTCCACGGGGACTAGCGGGAGCAAAGACAGATACGCAGTATTTT.

This clone was seen just once. Distinct nucleotide sequences in the sample also encode this CDR3. The gene calls are TRBV12-5 and TRBJ1-1, with D possibly being TRBD1 (6 bases). Germline CDR1 reads LGHNT; CDR2 reads FRNRAP. CDR3 size: 13 residues. V lost 5 bases to trimming and J lost 2 bases, with 9 bases between them. This CDR3 reads CASGLQGNTEAFF. CDR3 nucleotides: TGTGCTAGTGGTCTACAGGGTAACACTGAAGCTTTCTTT.

The table lists this clone with a count of one. In DNA, the CDR3 is TGTGCCAGCAGACCAGGGCGGGGGTCTCGAAATGAGCAGTTCTTC. The encoded protein is CASRPGRGSRNEQFF. The gene calls are TRBV5-4 and TRBJ2-1; 7 bases map to TRBD2. The V gene end was trimmed by 5 bases and the J gene end by 7 bases; junction bases not matched to a gene: 12. The CDR3 contains 15 residues. Germline-derived CDR1 and CDR2 are SGHNT and YYREEE (reference sequence).

This clone was found once. The chain combines TRBV6-1 with TRBJ1-3; D ambiguous. The CDR3 length is 17 residues. The V gene lost 0 bases and the J gene lost 0 bases, with 12 bases spanning the gap. CDR1 MNHNS and CDR2 SASEGT come from the germline V gene. The CDR3 coding sequence is TGTGCCAGCAGTGAAGCTTCCACCTTTAGCTCTGGAAACACCATATATTTT. As protein: CASSEASTFSSGNTIYF.

J is TRBJ2-7 and V is TRBV28; TRBD1 agrees at 9 bases. V gave up 6 bases and J gave up 5 bases; unmatched junction bases: 8. CDR3 length: 14 residues. Germline CDR1 MDHEN, CDR2 SYDVKM. In DNA form, the CDR3 reads TGTGCCAGCAGATTGTCGGGACAGGGTAACGAGCAGTACTTC. This encodes CASRLSGQGNEQYF.

Only one count was recorded for this clone. The CDR3 coding sequence is TGCGCCAGCAGCCCCCGTGGCAGGGGGCCGGTGAACACTGAAGCTTTCTTT. It yields the protein CASSPRGRGPVNTEAFF. The rearrangement joins TRBV4-1 to TRBJ1-1; 8 nucleotides align to TRBD1. J was trimmed by 0 bases and V by 4 bases; bases with no gene match: 10. CDR1 is MGHRA, CDR2 YSYEKL, per germline. The CDR3 is 17 residues long.

This chain connects TRBV4-3 to TRBJ1-1; 10 bases agree with TRBD1. This CDR3 region has 15 residues. Germline CDR1 LGHNA, CDR2 YSLEER. Germline trimming cut 5 bases from V and 4 bases from J; bases unmatched to any gene: 7. The CDR3 nucleotides read TGCGCCAGCAGCTACGGGACAGGGGAGGGCACTGAAGCTTTCTTT. This sequence encodes CASSYGTGEGTEAFF.

The V gene is TRBV18, the J gene TRBJ2-1, with 13 positions matching TRBD2. The V gene's germline CDR1 is KGHSH and CDR2 LQKENI. The ends lost 3 bases at V and 7 bases at J; junction bases unmatched: 3. The length of the CDR3 is 15 residues. The CDR3 sequence is CASSPSGLAGNEQFF. The CDR3 DNA follows: TGTGCCAGCTCACCGTCGGGACTAGCGGGAAATGAGCAGTTCTTC.

This clone was recorded a few times. The chain is built from TRBV20-1 and TRBJ2-3; D is unclear. V was pared by 2 bases and J by 4 bases, with 4 bases between. Per germline, CDR1 DFQATT and CDR2 SNEGSKA (reference sequence). The CDR3 length is 11 residues. CDR3 nucleotide sequence: TGCAGTGCTAGACGTCCAGATACGCAGTATTTT. As protein: CSARRPDTQYF.

This chain uses TRBV10-3 with TRBJ2-3, with 10 bases identical to TRBD1. The CDR3 has 16 amino acids. The trim removed 8 bases at V and 3 bases at J, leaving 11 bases unmatched. In germline, CDR1 is ENHRY, CDR2 SYGVKD. CDR3: CAIGDPTGGGTDTQYF. CDR3 in DNA: TGTGCCATCGGGGATCCGACAGGGGGCGGTACAGATACGCAGTATTTT.

This clone is a singleton in its sample. The rearrangement links TRBV30 to TRBJ2-7; maybe TRBD1 (6 bases). Germline lookup yields CDR1 GTSNPN and CDR2 SVGIG (reference sequence). The CDR3 contains 11 residues. V lost 6 bases and J 2 bases, leaving 8 bases between the germline ends. CDR3 coding DNA: TGTGCCTGCCGGACAGCCTACGAGCAGTACTTC. Translated: CACRTAYEQYF.

This chain links TRBV7-8 with TRBJ1-5, with 9 bases lining up with TRBD1. Germline V CDR1 and CDR2: SGHVS, FQNEAQ. J gave up 7 bases and V 5 bases, and 9 bases lay outside the gene matches. The CDR3 spans 15 residues. The CDR3 protein is CASSPDRGDGQPQHF. In DNA, the CDR3 is TGTGCCAGCAGCCCCGACAGGGGGGATGGACAGCCCCAGCATTTT.

This clone showed up just a few times. V gene TRBV2 combines with J gene TRBJ1-2; 9 nucleotides line up with TRBD1. J lost 0 bases, V lost 8 bases, and 7 bases had no gene match. The V gene's germline CDR1 is SNHLY and CDR2 FYNNEI. The CDR3 length is 15 residues. This chain's CDR3 is CASEGQGLANYGYTF. DNA of the CDR3: TGTGCCAGCGAGGGACAGGGTCTAGCTAACTATGGCTACACCTTC. Full variable domain (rest looked up from reference TRBV2 and TRBJ1-2): EPEVTQTPSHQVTQMGQEVILRCVPISNHLYFYWYRQILGQKVEFLVSFYNNEISEKSEIFDDQFSVERPDGSNFTLKIRSTKLEDSAMYFCASEGQGLANYGYTFGSGTRLTVV.